This TCR beta chain was profiled in a study of OX40 agonist ivuxolimab in advanced cancers. Study-wide results and caveats: Expansion of clones was among the lowest in partial responders at 0.1-3.0 mg/kg. More expanded clones were found, on average, in CD8+ than in CD4+ T cells.

This table comes from immunoSEQ multiplex PCR, and its TCRdb copy is limited to in-frame clones, with some not included. The repertoire holds approximately 59,000 clones, with approximately 75% as singletons. The CDR3 consists of 16 residues. CDR1 and CDR2 (germline): SGHRS, YFSETQ. The V end lost 3 bases, the J end lost 8 bases, and 20 bases lay between the germline ends. As regards this clone: Its antigen is still unknown.

This specimen was CD4+ or CD8+ T cells sorted from blood, taken in a trial of the OX40 agonist ivuxolimab. This TCR was recovered from an adult with an advanced solid tumor such as melanoma, head and neck, liver or kidney cancer. The chain has TRBV5-1 and TRBJ2-2, with D unresolved. The CDR3 nucleotides read TGCGCCAGCAGCTCAAAAGACGGCGGTGTATTAGGGGAGCTGTTTTTT. Its protein is CASSSKDGGVLGELFF.